Listed below are T cell receptor beta chains from one sample, sequenced in a study of response to subunit inactivated influenza vaccine. TCRdb analysed the RT-PCR reads with MiXCR anew, one entry per CDR3 protein. The profile shows about 570,000 distinct CDR3 sequences, approximately 10% of them singletons. These records were also assigned to another study, of T cells expressing NK-cell markers.

The sample consisted of PBMCs from blood, taken on the day of vaccination. These receptors all stem from a middle-aged man who received an inactivated influenza vaccine. The conserved cysteine and the conserved F or W are not part of the CDR3 here. Each record gives: J gene, V gene, CDR3 protein.

>TRBJ2-3|TRBV12-3/TRBV12-4
ASSLVSGPTDTQY
>TRBJ2-1|TRBV12-3/TRBV12-4
ASSLSGANNEQF
>TRBJ2-1|TRBV11-2
ASSLVLLRLAGSNEQF
>TRBJ1-1|TRBV12-3/TRBV12-4
ASSLDIMNTEAF
>TRBJ1-1|TRBV7-3
ASSPDPRVNTEAF
>TRBJ2-2|TRBV24-1
ATSGVAKNTGELF
>TRBJ2-3|TRBV5-1
ASSPESGRDTDTQY
>TRBJ2-1|TRBV15
ATSRPKGGTVYNEQF
>TRBJ2-1|TRBV7-6
ASSLDGSGREF
>TRBJ2-5|TRBV7-2
ASSRPGRIETQY
>TRBJ2-1|TRBV6-2/TRBV6-3
ASSSPRQGARSYNEQF
>TRBJ1-2|TRBV7-9
AITGSSGYGYT
>TRBJ2-1|TRBV5-1
ASSFIYGRGSYEQF
>TRBJ2-7|TRBV9
ASSIAGGAGYEQY
>TRBJ2-1|TRBV14
ASSQARYRSYNEQF
>TRBJ2-7|TRBV12-3/TRBV12-4
ASSYGGPAEQY
>TRBJ2-3|TRBV5-6
ASSLYAGTGNTDTQY
>TRBJ2-1|TRBV29-1
RGDGSSYNEQF
>TRBJ2-5|TRBV12-3/TRBV12-4
ASSPGGPQETQY
>TRBJ2-1|TRBV14
ASSQGPSYNEQF
>TRBJ1-3|TRBV7-2
ASSLAATGAGNTIY
>TRBJ2-3|TRBV12-3/TRBV12-4
ASSPGAGGLTDTQY
>TRBJ2-1|TRBV4-3
ASSQVHGYNEQF
>TRBJ1-5|TRBV3-1
ASSQDSFQGGNQPQH
>TRBJ2-1|TRBV28
ASAGLPFNEQF
>TRBJ1-2|TRBV29-1
SVDTTGYT
>TRBJ2-2|TRBV7-3
ASSLKTRGTGELF
>TRBJ2-1|TRBV29-1
SANTGTSGNEQF
>TRBJ1-4|TRBV6-1
ASKVGGGSANEKLF
>TRBJ2-3|TRBV5-1
ASRPTGLSTDTQY
>TRBJ2-2|TRBV10-2
ASKRGGLNTGELF
>TRBJ1-1|TRBV4-1
ASSRPYLIPTEAF
>TRBJ2-7|TRBV5-6
ASSFGTGVYEQY
>TRBJ2-1|TRBV27
ASSSLAGGREQF
>TRBJ2-3|TRBV20-1
SAGQDSHTQY
>TRBJ2-3|TRBV7-2
ASALSRIGADTQY
>TRBJ2-1|TRBV4-3
ASSQDSRLAGSYNEQF
>TRBJ1-1|TRBV12-3/TRBV12-4
ASSLGVGRKNTEAF
>TRBJ1-1|TRBV7-9
ASSPTTGQNTEAF
>TRBJ2-3|TRBV20-1
SARSLQAAVTDTQY
>TRBJ2-3|TRBV25-1
ASSVSTGTSSLHTQY
>TRBJ2-7|TRBV7-9
ASSPGGWVASYEQY
>TRBJ2-7|TRBV6-2/TRBV6-3
ASSHTSYEQY